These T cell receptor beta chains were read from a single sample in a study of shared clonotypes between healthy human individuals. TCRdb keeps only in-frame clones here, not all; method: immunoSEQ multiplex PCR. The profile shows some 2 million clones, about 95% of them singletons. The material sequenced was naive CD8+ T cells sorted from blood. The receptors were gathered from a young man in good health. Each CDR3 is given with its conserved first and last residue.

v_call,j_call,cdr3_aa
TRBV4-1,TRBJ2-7,CASSQDDENGVVYEQYF
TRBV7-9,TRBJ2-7,CASSGGTGNDEQYF
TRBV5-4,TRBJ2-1,CASSLGPGTGDEQFF
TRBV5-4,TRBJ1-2,CASSLGGDGYTF
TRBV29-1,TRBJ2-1,CSVEAGASWPAEKQFF
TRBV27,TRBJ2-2,CASSITQGRNTGELFF
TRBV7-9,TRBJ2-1,CASSLDLYNEQFF
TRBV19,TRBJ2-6,CATLSGTGDLSGANVLTF
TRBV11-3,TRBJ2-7,CASSLAASYEQYF
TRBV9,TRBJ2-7,CASSVDASGLYEQYF
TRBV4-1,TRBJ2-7,CASSQAGPTYEQYF
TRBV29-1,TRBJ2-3,CSVAGTSGGQGTDTQYF
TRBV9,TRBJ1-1,CASGLGGYTEAFF
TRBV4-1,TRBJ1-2,CASSQDPGPAGGYGYTF
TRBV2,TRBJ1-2,CASLDGANYGYTF
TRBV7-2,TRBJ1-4,CASSLIPGQGDEKLFF
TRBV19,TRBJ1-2,CASSGFQGGYYGYTF
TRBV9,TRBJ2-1,CASSVESETGTSYEQFF
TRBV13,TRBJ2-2,CASSLFRDYSNTGELFF
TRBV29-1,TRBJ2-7,CSVVGGQNYEQYF
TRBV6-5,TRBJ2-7,CASRGQGAHEQYF
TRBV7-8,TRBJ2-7,CASSEGQGFSYEQYF
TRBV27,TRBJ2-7,CASSSLTSGPPYEQYF
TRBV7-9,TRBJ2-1,CASSLAIREYEQFF
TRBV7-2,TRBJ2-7,CASSRTGLAGGMIYEQYF
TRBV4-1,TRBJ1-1,CASSQVPTGSNTEAFF
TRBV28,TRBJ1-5,CASSPPRTGGSNQPQHF
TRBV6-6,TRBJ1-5,CAVRDSLYQPQHF
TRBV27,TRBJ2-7,CASSHLGLAGGAYEQYF
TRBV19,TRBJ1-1,CASSLTVPTEAFF
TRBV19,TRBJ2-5,CASSTRDRGSETQYF
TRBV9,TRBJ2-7,CASSALRDSYEQYF
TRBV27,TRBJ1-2,CASSLLGTDYGYTF
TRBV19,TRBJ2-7,CASSGGSRFPYEQYF